This is a list of T cell receptor beta chains from one sample in a study of graft-versus-host responses after intestinal transplantation. Profiled with immunoSEQ multiplex PCR; TCRdb holds only in-frame clones, not every one. This sample has some 100,000 clones, with about 90% found just once. For these TCRs, the target antigens are not known. Sequences were derived from unstimulated CD8+ T cells sorted from spleen or lymph node cells, sampled before transplant. The receptors were gathered from a human donor who was the organ donor for an intestinal transplant. The CDR3 runs from the conserved cysteine through the conserved F or W. A D gene is named only where the DNA matches it firmly. Clone size is not always given. Where it is, it says once, few, many or a class for expanded clones.

D | size | J | V | DNA | CDR3
. | . | TRBJ2-3 | TRBV11-2 | TGTGCCAGCAGCTTAGGTTCTAGCACAGATACGCAGTATTTT | CASSLGSSTDTQYF
. | . | TRBJ1-1 | TRBV5-6 | TGTGCCAGCAGCTTGTCAGGGCCTGAAGCTTTCTTT | CASSLSGPEAFF
TRBD2 | . | TRBJ2-5 | TRBV5-4 | TGTGCCAGCAGCGGGGGAGGGAGGGAGACCCAGTACTTC | CASSGGGRETQYF
TRBD1 | . | TRBJ1-4 | TRBV15 | TGTGCCACCAGCAGAGATTGGTTGGGACAGAGTAATGAAAAACTGTTTTTT | CATSRDWLGQSNEKLFF
. | once | TRBJ2-5 | TRBV16 | TGTGCCAGCAACCACGTCCAAGCGGAGACACAAGAGACCCAGTACTTC | CASNHVQAETQETQYF
. | . | TRBJ2-1 | TRBV2 | TGTGCCAGCAAATACAGATATTACAATGAGCAGTTCTTC | CASKYRYYNEQFF
. | . | TRBJ2-4 | TRBV6-1 | TGTGCCAGCAGTCAACGAACAGGGTCCAAAAACATTCAGTACTTC | CASSQRTGSKNIQYF
TRBD2 | . | TRBJ2-5 | TRBV7-9 | TGTGCCAGCAGCTTAGAAGGGACTAGCTGGGAGACCCAGTACTTC | CASSLEGTSWETQYF
. | . | TRBJ1-4 | TRBV27 | TGTGCCAGCAGAACGGGACTTGCTAATGAAAAACTGTTTTTT | CASRTGLANEKLFF
TRBD2 | . | TRBJ2-7 | TRBV7-3 | TGTGCCAGCAGCTATTTCCCCCCCCGGCCTAGCGGGACCTCAAACTCCTACGAGCAGTACTTC | CASSYFPPRPSGTSNSYEQYF
. | once | TRBJ2-4 | TRBV28 | TGTGCCAGCAGTTTTACGCGCAAAAACATTCAGTACTTC | CASSFTRKNIQYF
. | . | TRBJ2-3 | TRBV4-1 | TGCGCCAGCAGCCAAGACGCTGGAGAAACTCCAGATACGCAGTATTTT | CASSQDAGETPDTQYF
TRBD2 | . | TRBJ2-7 | TRBV11-2 | TGTGCCAGCAGCCGAGTACTAGCGGGGGACGCCTACGAGCAGTACTTC | CASSRVLAGDAYEQYF
. | . | TRBJ1-2 | TRBV5-1 | TGCGCCAGCAGTTGGGGGCCCCCTTTTAGGTATGGCTACACCTTC | CASSWGPPFRYGYTF
TRBD1 | . | TRBJ2-1 | TRBV7-8 | TGTGCCAGCAGCCCACAGGACAGGTTTCCCCCTCAAACTTCGGACAATGAGCAGTTCTTC | CASSPQDRFPPQTSDNEQFF
. | . | TRBJ2-3 | TRBV6-1 | TGTGCCAGCAGTGTCTTTGCGGTGAGCACAGATACGCAGTATTTT | CASSVFAVSTDTQYF
. | once | TRBJ2-7 | TRBV6-1 | TGTGCCAGCAATGACCCAACAACGGGCAGGGGATCCGCCTACGAGCAGTACTTC | CASNDPTTGRGSAYEQYF
. | . | TRBJ1-5 | TRBV19 | TGTGCCAGTAGTATTCGAAGGCAGGAACAACAGCCCCAGCATTTT | CASSIRRQEQQPQHF
. | . | TRBJ2-5 | TRBV15 | TGTGCCACCAGCAGAGGTGATAGCGGTAAAGAGACCCAGTACTTC | CATSRGDSGKETQYF
. | . | TRBJ2-1 | TRBV6-5 | TGTGCCAGCGGGGGCAGGGGCGGGTACAATGAGCAGTTCTTC | CASGGRGGYNEQFF
. | . | TRBJ2-7 | TRBV10-3 | TGTGCCATCAGTGAGTGGAGTCTCGAGCAGTACTTC | CAISEWSLEQYF
TRBD2 | . | TRBJ2-3 | TRBV5-4 | TGTGCCAGCAGCCCCGGGGGGGGTAGCACAGATACGCAGTATTTT | CASSPGGGSTDTQYF
. | . | TRBJ1-1 | TRBV21-1 | TGTGCCACTAAACACAGGGGTGTCGCTGAAGCTTTCTTT | CATKHRGVAEAFF
. | . | TRBJ2-2 | TRBV5-1 | TGCGCCAGCAGCATCAGTTACACCGGGGAGCTGTTTTTT | CASSISYTGELFF
. | . | TRBJ1-5 | TRBV10-2 | TGCGCCAGCAGTGAGTACCGGACAGTCTACAATCAGCCCCAGCATTTT | CASSEYRTVYNQPQHF
TRBD2 | . | TRBJ2-7 | TRBV4-2 | TGTGCCAGCAGCAGGACTAGCGTCTACGAGCAGTACTTC | CASSRTSVYEQYF
TRBD1 | . | TRBJ2-7 | TRBV25-1 | TGTGCCAGCAGTGTAAGACAGGGGGACGACGAGCAGTACTTC | CASSVRQGDDEQYF
. | once | TRBJ2-5 | TRBV21-1 | TGTGCCAGCAGCAAAGATGACAGGGCGGGGGGGACCCAGTACTTC | CASSKDDRAGGTQYF
TRBD1 | . | TRBJ2-4 | TRBV28 | TGTGCCAGCAGTTCGGGACAGCCAAAAGACAATTTGGACATTCAGTACTTC | CASSSGQPKDNLDIQYF
. | . | TRBJ1-2 | TRBV27 | TGTGCCAGCAGTTTATATCAGGGGCACGATGGCTACACCTTC | CASSLYQGHDGYTF
. | . | TRBJ1-3 | TRBV7-9 | TGTGCCAGCTCTTCCGGAAACACCATATATTTT | CASSSGNTIYF
TRBD1 | . | TRBJ1-1 | TRBV10-3 | TGTGCCATCAAACCCGAGGACAGGGACTCTGAAGCTTTCTTT | CAIKPEDRDSEAFF
. | . | TRBJ1-1 | TRBV28 | TGTGCCAGCAGTTTTTACGGCGGGATGAACACTGAAGCTTTCTTT | CASSFYGGMNTEAFF
. | once | TRBJ2-2 | TRBV4-2 | TGTGCCAGCAGCCAAGCCCTAGCCACGAACACCGGGGAGCTGTTTTTT | CASSQALATNTGELFF
. | . | TRBJ2-7 | TRBV28 | TGTGCCAGCAGTACGCGGGACGTGACCTACGAGCAGTACTTC | CASSTRDVTYEQYF
. | . | TRBJ2-7 | TRBV5-1 | TGCGCCAGCAGCTTGGTTTCCGACTCTATCAACGAGCAGTACTTC | CASSLVSDSINEQYF
TRBD1 | . | TRBJ1-5 | TRBV6-5 | TGTGCCAGCAGTTACGGACAGGGGGCGCAGCCCCAGCATTTT | CASSYGQGAQPQHF
TRBD2 | . | TRBJ2-7 | TRBV19 | TGTGCCAGTAGTGCTTCGGCGGGAGCGTTCGAGCAGTACTTC | CASSASAGAFEQYF
TRBD1 | . | TRBJ2-7 | TRBV5-6 | TGTGCCAGCAGCTTCGGGACAGGGAGGGAGCAGTACTTC | CASSFGTGREQYF
. | . | TRBJ1-3 | TRBV2 | TGTGCCAGCAGTGAGGGGCGGAGTGGAAACACCATATATTTT | CASSEGRSGNTIYF
TRBD2 | . | TRBJ2-5 | TRBV5-3 | TGTGCCAGAAGCTTGGGACTAGCGGGGGGGCCTGTCCAAGAGACCCAGTACTTC | CARSLGLAGGPVQETQYF
. | . | TRBJ2-2 | TRBV6-6 | TGTGCCAGCAACCAGGAAGAGTCGGACACCGGGGAGCTGTTTTTT | CASNQEESDTGELFF
. | . | TRBJ1-1 | TRBV25-1 | TGTGCCAGCAGTGAATACCGGGGGATGAACACTGAAGCTTTCTTT | CASSEYRGMNTEAFF
. | . | TRBJ1-6 | TRBV28 | TGTGCCAGCAGTTTGTTACAGCCCTATAATTCACCCCTCCACTTT | CASSLLQPYNSPLHF
TRBD2 | . | TRBJ2-3 | TRBV2 | TGTGCCAGCGAGGGACTAGTTCCTCAATCAGATACGCAGTATTTT | CASEGLVPQSDTQYF
TRBD1 | . | TRBJ1-6 | TRBV23-1 | TGCGCCAGCAGTCAAGAGACAGGGGCAACGGGTTCACCCCTCCACTTT | CASSQETGATGSPLHF
. | . | TRBJ2-5 | TRBV12-5 | TGTGCTAGTGGCACCGGACAGGGAGGGCAGTACTTC | CASGTGQGGQYF
TRBD2 | . | TRBJ2-2 | TRBV13 | TGTGCCAGCAGCCTACAGGGACTAGCGGGGACCCAGGGGGAGCTGTTTTTT | CASSLQGLAGTQGELFF
. | . | TRBJ1-2 | TRBV19 | TGTGCCAGTAGTATGTTTGTTCTTTTCAGCTACAGGGAACGGTATGGCTACACCTTC | CASSMFVLFSYRERYGYTF
TRBD2 | . | TRBJ2-7 | TRBV5-4 | TGTGCCAGCAGCTTGGATACTAGCGGGAGTACCTACGAGCAGTACTTC | CASSLDTSGSTYEQYF
. | once | TRBJ2-1 | TRBV5-8 | TGTGCCAGCAGCTTGGGTGCGGGGAACAATGAGCAGTTCTTC | CASSLGAGNNEQFF
TRBD1 | . | TRBJ2-3 | TRBV9 | TGTGCCAGCAGCGTAGCGGGCGGACAGGGGGTCACAGATACGCAGTATTTT | CASSVAGGQGVTDTQYF
TRBD2 | . | TRBJ2-7 | TRBV27 | TGTGCCAGCAGTTTTGCACTGACAGCGGGAGTGGGAGAGCAGTACTTC | CASSFALTAGVGEQYF
. | . | TRBJ2-7 | TRBV19 | TGTGCCAGTAGTATAGTAGATAACGAGCAGTACTTC | CASSIVDNEQYF
. | . | TRBJ2-7 | TRBV7-9 | TGTGCCAGCAGCTGGTCGCGGGAATCCCACGAGCAGTACTTC | CASSWSRESHEQYF
TRBD2 | once | TRBJ2-1 | TRBV9 | TGTGCCAGCCGACTATTAACTAGCGGAGCCTACAATGAGCAGTTCTTC | CASRLLTSGAYNEQFF
. | . | TRBJ1-4 | TRBV2 | TGTGCCAGCAGTGTGGAGGGGAGGGAAGAGGAAAAACTGTTTTTT | CASSVEGREEEKLFF
. | . | TRBJ1-2 | TRBV7-9 | TGTGCCAGCAGCTTAGGCGGTGCTTATGGCTACACCTTC | CASSLGGAYGYTF
. | . | TRBJ2-6 | TRBV7-9 | TGTGCCACCCCCGAAGGGGGGGTCAGAAGTAGCTCTGGGGCCAACGTCCTGACTTTC | CATPEGGVRSSSGANVLTF